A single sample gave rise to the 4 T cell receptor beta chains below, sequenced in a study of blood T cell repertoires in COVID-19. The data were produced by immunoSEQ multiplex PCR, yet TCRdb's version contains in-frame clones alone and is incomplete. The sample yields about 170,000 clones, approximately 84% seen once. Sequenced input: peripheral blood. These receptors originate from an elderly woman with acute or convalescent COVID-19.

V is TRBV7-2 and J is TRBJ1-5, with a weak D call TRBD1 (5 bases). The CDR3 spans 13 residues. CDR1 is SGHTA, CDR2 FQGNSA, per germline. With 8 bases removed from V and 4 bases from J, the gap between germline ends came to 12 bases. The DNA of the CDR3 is TGTGCCAGCGGGAATTCAGGGAATCAGCCCCAGCATTTT. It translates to CASGNSGNQPQHF.

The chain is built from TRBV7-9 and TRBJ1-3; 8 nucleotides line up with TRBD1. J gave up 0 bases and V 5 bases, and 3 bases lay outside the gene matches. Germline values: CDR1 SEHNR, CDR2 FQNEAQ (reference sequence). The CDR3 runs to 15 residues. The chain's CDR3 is CASSQGALSGNTIYF. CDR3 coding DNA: TGTGCCAGCAGCCAGGGGGCCCTCTCTGGAAACACCATATATTTT.

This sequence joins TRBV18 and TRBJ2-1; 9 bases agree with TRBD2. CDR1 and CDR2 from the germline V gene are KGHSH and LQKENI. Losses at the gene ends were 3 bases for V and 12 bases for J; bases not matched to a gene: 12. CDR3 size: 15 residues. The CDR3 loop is CASSPASGTPGGQFF. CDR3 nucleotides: TGTGCCAGCTCACCGGCTAGCGGGACACCCGGTGGGCAGTTCTTC.

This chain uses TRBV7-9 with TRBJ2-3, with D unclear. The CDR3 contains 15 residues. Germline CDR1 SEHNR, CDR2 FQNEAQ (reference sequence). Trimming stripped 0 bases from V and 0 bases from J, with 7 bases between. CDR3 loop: CASSLAASSTDTQYF. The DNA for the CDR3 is TGTGCCAGCAGCTTAGCGGCTTCTAGCACAGATACGCAGTATTTT.